This T cell receptor beta chain was profiled in a study of control samples from healthy donors and cancer patients. Method: immunoSEQ multiplex PCR; TCRdb's copy keeps in-frame clones and lacks some. This table holds about 120,000 clones, approximately 94% found once. CDR1 is SGHRS and CDR2 is YFSETQ in the germline V gene. Deletions cut 0 bases from V and 5 bases from J, with 9 bases between. This CDR3 comprises 13 residues. The sequence was obtained from a man aged 25-45 years in good health. The specimen was blood. The rearrangement links TRBV5-1 to TRBJ2-7; TRBD2 is a possible D gene (5 bases). The CDR3 reads CASSLAGWDEQYF. In DNA form, the CDR3 reads TGCGCCAGCAGCTTGGCGGGGTGGGACGAGCAGTACTTC.